The present T cell receptor beta chain was sequenced within a study of blood T cell repertoires in COVID-19. The wider study: PBMCs, B-cell-depleted T cells, or T cells provided the cDNA or gDNA that made up the material.

The CDR3 spans 14 residues. Germline loops: CDR1 SGHTA, CDR2 FQGTGA. Germline trimming cut 2 bases from V and 3 bases from J; bases unmatched to any gene: 0. The data were produced by immunoSEQ multiplex PCR, yet TCRdb's version contains in-frame clones alone and is incomplete. The sample has 200,000 to 300,000 clones, around 90% seen once. Followed over time, Seattle patients had been enrolled while infection was active. Sample: peripheral blood. The chain combines TRBV7-3 with TRBJ1-1; TRBD1 matches at 10 bases. The TCR comes from a man aged 25-45 years with COVID-19, enrolled during active disease. The CDR3 loop is CASSLGQGDTEAFF. Here the CDR3 DNA reads TGTGCCAGCAGCTTAGGACAGGGGGACACTGAAGCTTTCTTT.